A selection of T cell receptor beta chains follows, all from one sample in a study of T cells in tumors after PD-1 blockade. Method: immunoSEQ multiplex PCR; TCRdb's copy keeps in-frame clones and lacks some. The sample shows some 47,000 clones, more than 70% of them seen only once. Material: PBMCs, obtained before anti-PD-1 treatment. The source of these receptors is a human donor with basal cell carcinoma. The CDR3 runs from the conserved cysteine through the conserved F or W. Fields, in order: clone size, D gene, V gene, J gene, CDR3 protein, CDR3 DNA. A D gene is named only where the DNA matches it firmly. Not all rows give a size; the values are once, few, many and, for expanded clones, a class.

NA	NA	TRBV30	TRBJ2-1	CAWSPGRSYNEQFF	TGTGCCTGGAGCCCGGGAAGGTCCTACAATGAGCAGTTCTTC
NA	NA	TRBV19	TRBJ2-5	CASSIEGAQRETQYF	TGTGCCAGTAGTATAGAGGGTGCGCAAAGGGAGACCCAGTACTTC
NA	TRBD2	TRBV5-4	TRBJ2-3	CASSLGAGSGTDTQYF	TGTGCCAGCAGCTTGGGAGCGGGAAGTGGCACAGATACGCAGTATTTT
NA	NA	TRBV6-2/TRBV6-3	TRBJ1-5	CASSYSGRQPQHF	TGTGCCAGCAGTTACTCGGGACGCCAGCCCCAGCATTTT
NA	NA	TRBV6-1	TRBJ2-7	CASSDQTGPYEQYF	TGTGCCAGCAGTGACCAGACAGGTCCCTACGAGCAGTACTTC
NA	TRBD1	TRBV10-3	TRBJ1-4	CAISDEDRGNEKLFF	TGTGCCATCAGTGACGAGGACAGGGGAAATGAAAAACTGTTTTTT
NA	NA	TRBV28	TRBJ2-1	CASSLRASSYNEQFF	TGTGCCAGCAGTTTGAGGGCGTCCTCCTACAATGAGCAGTTCTTC
once	TRBD2	TRBV19	TRBJ2-7	CASSIGAGGWGEQYF	TGTGCCAGTAGTATCGGCGCGGGGGGCTGGGGCGAGCAGTACTTC
few	NA	TRBV28	TRBJ1-3	CASSKARASGNTIYF	TGTGCCAGCAGCAAAGCCAGGGCATCCGGAAACACCATATATTTT
NA	NA	TRBV3-1/TRBV3-2	TRBJ1-1	CASRDAGNKEAFF	TGTGCCAGCAGGGACGCGGGGAACAAAGAAGCTTTCTTT
NA	NA	TRBV5-1	TRBJ2-5	CASSLRREETQYF	TGCGCCAGCAGCTTGCGCAGGGAGGAGACCCAGTACTTC
NA	TRBD1	TRBV2	TRBJ1-2	CASSKEQGAHYGYTF	TGTGCCAGCAGTAAAGAACAGGGGGCCCACTATGGCTACACCTTC
NA	NA	TRBV19	TRBJ1-5	CASSISEAVTDFSNQPQHF	TGTGCCAGTAGTATAAGTGAGGCAGTAACAGATTTTAGCAATCAGCCCCAGCATTTT